Included here is one TCR beta chain sequence, with context. Its antigen remains unidentified. The data were obtained in a study of T cells in Graves' hyperthyroidism and ophthalmopathy. Study-wide results and caveats: A model using 13 V-J features told ophthalmopathy apart from stable hyperthyroidism. Among thyroid clonotypes expanded above 0.001, most also appeared in blood.

What was amplified from RNA transcripts were TCR beta CDR3 regions. A set of HTBI primers served as the primers for a first-round RT-PCR of the TCR CDR3. TCRdb re-derived calls from the multiplex PCR reads in MiXCR, one entry per CDR3 protein. The sample records a few hundred thousand distinct CDR3 sequences, approximately 15% being singletons. The CDR3 contains 16 residues. V was clipped by 4 bases and J by 5 bases; unmatched bases: 6. The germline V gene has CDR1 LGHDT and CDR2 YNNKEL (reference sequence). The TCR was taken from a woman aged 40 to 50 with Graves' ophthalmopathy. The rearrangement links TRBV3-1 to TRBJ1-3; 12 nucleotides line up with TRBD1. Sequenced material: blood. CDR3 region: CASSRGQGARRNTIYF. DNA of the CDR3: TGTGCCAGCAGCCGGGGACAGGGGGCGAGGAGAAACACCATATATTTT.